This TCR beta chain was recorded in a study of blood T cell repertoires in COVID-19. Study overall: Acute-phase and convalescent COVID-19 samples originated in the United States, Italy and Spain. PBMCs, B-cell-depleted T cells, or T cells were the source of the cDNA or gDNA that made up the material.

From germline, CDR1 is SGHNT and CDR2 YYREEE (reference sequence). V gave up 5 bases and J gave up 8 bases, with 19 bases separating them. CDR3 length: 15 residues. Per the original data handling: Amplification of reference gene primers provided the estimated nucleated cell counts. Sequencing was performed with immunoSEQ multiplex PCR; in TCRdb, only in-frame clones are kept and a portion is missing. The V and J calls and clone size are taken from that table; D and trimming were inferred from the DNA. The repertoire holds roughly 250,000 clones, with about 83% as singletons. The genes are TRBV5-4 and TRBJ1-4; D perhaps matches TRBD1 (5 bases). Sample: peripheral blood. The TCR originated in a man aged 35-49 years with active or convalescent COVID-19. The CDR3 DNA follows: TGTGCCAGCAGTGTTGGGGCCGCCGCGGGGGAAAAACTGTTTTTT. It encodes CASSVGAAAGEKLFF.